This T cell receptor (beta chain) stems from a study of early stage breast cancer tumors. General study points: Tumors had approximately 2.5-fold higher T cell density than normal breast.

The CDR3 length is 16 residues. Germline CDR1 is SGHDT and CDR2 is YYEEEE. V dropped 1 base and J dropped 3; count of bases not matched to a gene: 7. The table came from immunoSEQ multiplex PCR; TCRdb's copy has only in-frame clones and leaves some out. The sample lists about 25,000 clones, 65% to 75% occurring once. A note on this clone: Its matching antigen is unknown.

About 19-50 mg of tumor tissue was diced per sample. The J gene is TRBJ2-5, the V gene TRBV5-6, with TRBD1 identical over 9 bases. Sequencing was performed on breast tumor tissue. This TCR was recovered from a person aged 60 to 70 with breast cancer. CDR3 sequence: CASSLRVGDREETQYF. The DNA of the CDR3 is TGTGCCAGCAGCTTGCGAGTCGGGGACAGGGAAGAGACCCAGTACTTC.